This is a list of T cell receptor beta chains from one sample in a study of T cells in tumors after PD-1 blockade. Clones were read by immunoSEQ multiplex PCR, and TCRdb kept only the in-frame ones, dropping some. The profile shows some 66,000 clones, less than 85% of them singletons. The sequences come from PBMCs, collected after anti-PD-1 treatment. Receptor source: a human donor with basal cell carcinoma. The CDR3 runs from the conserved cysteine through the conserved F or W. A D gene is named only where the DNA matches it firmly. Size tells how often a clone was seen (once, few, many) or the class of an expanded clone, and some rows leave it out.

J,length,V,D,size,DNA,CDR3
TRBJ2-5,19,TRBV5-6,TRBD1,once,TGTGCCAGCAGCTCAACAACCATTGGGACAGGGGGTTTCCAAGAGACCCAGTACTTC,CASSSTTIGTGGFQETQYF
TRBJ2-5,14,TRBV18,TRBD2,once,TGTGCCAGCTCACACGGGACTAGCGGTGAGACCCAGTACTTC,CASSHGTSGETQYF
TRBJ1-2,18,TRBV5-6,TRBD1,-,TGTGCCAGCTCAATATCTTCGCGGAGGGGGCGTAGACACTATGGCTACACCTTC,CASSISSRRGRRHYGYTF
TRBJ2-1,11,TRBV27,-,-,TGTGCCAGCAGTTTCTACAATGAGCAGTTCTTC,CASSFYNEQFF
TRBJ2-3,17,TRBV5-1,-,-,TGCGCCAGCAGCCTAGGGGACGGACAACTTAGCACAGATACGCAGTATTTT,CASSLGDGQLSTDTQYF
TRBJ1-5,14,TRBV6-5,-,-,TGTGCCAGCAGTTCTCGCCAGGGATTTCAGCCCCAGCATTTT,CASSSRQGFQPQHF
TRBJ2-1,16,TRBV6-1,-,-,TGTGCCAGCAGTGAAATGTTCGGGGGCTCCTACAATGAGCAGTTCTTC,CASSEMFGGSYNEQFF
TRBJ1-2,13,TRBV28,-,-,TGTGCCAGCAGTTTATCGGGTACCTATGGCTACACCTTC,CASSLSGTYGYTF
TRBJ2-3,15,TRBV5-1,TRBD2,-,TGCGCCAGCAGCTTGGGCGGGGGGGGCACAGATACGCAGTATTTT,CASSLGGGGTDTQYF
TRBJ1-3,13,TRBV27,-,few,TGTGCCAGCAACCTGACGGCTGGAAACACCATATATTTT,CASNLTAGNTIYF
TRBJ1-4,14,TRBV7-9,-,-,TGTGCCAGCAGTAGACAGGTTTTTAATGAAAAACTGTTTTTT,CASSRQVFNEKLFF
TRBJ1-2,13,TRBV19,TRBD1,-,TGTGCCAGTTCGGGACAGGCTAACTATGGCTACACCTTC,CASSGQANYGYTF
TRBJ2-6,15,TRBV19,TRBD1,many,TGTGCCAGTAGTATTACAGGGGCTGGGGCCAACGTCCTGACTTTC,CASSITGAGANVLTF